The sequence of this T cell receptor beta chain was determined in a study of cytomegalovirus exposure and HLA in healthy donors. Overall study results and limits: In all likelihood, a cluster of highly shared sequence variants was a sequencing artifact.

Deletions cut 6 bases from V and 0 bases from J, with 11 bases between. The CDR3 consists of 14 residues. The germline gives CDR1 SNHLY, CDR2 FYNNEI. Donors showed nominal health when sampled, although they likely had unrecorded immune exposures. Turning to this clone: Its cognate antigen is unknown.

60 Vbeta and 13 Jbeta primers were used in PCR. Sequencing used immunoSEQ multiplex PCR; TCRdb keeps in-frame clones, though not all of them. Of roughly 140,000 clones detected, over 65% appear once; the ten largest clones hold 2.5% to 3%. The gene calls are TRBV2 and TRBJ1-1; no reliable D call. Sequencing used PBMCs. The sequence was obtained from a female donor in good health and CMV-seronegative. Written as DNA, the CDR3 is TGTGCCAGCAGGAAGGCGGGAGTGAACACTGAAGCTTTCTTT. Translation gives CASRKAGVNTEAFF.